This TCR beta chain was recorded in a study of shared clonotypes between healthy human individuals. TCRdb keeps only in-frame clones here, not all; method: immunoSEQ multiplex PCR. The sample shows roughly 1,100,000 clones, about 76% of them seen only once. The CDR3 covers 16 residues. V was pared by 5 bases and J by 0 bases, with 6 bases of the junction left unmatched. The germline CDR1 and CDR2 sequences are SGHRS and YFSETQ. This chain connects TRBV5-1 to TRBJ2-3, with TRBD2 matching 10 bases. The sequenced sample was memory CD4+ T cells sorted from blood. Subset denoted: CD45RA-negative fraction. The TCR sequence derives from a man aged 18 to 29 in good health. CDR3 nucleotide sequence: TGCGCCAGCAGAGACGGGACTAGCGACAGCACAGATACGCAGTATTTT. Translation: CASRDGTSDSTDTQYF.